This record covers a single TCR beta chain. Its antigen is as yet unknown. With the Oncomine TCR Beta short-read assay, DNA from cultured CD4+ T cells was sequenced. From cultured CD4+ T cells, genomic DNA was extracted. MiXCR, run by TCRdb on the PCR reads, gives a single entry per CDR3 protein. This repertoire shows about 3,300 distinct CDR3 sequences, about 72% found once; its top ten account for about 20%. This entry comes from a study of vaccination and CD4 T cells after COVID-19. Whole-study context: Post-vaccine sampling followed dose two by a median approximately 74 days (range 14 to 241). Cells were stimulated with overlapping spike peptides from SARS-CoV-2, HCoV-NL63, HCoV-OC43 and HCoV-229E.

CDR3 length: 17 residues. Germline V gives CDR1 SGHTA, CDR2 FQGNSA. V was pared by 0 bases and J by 0 bases, with 14 bases between. Treatment defined: roughly 10-day PBMC culture with coronavirus spike peptide pools or control peptides (ViraFEST assay). TCR sequencing followed the expansion of antigen-specific T cells with peptide pools in ViraFEST. Material for sequencing was CD4+ T cells from blood, cultured in vitro. The rearrangement uses TRBV7-2 and TRBJ1-2, with D unresolved. The receptor was derived from a human donor who had recovered from COVID-19. The CDR3 is CASSLASGDQANYGYTF. CDR3 DNA: TGTGCCAGCAGCTTAGCTTCCGGGGATCAAGCTAACTATGGCTACACCTTC.